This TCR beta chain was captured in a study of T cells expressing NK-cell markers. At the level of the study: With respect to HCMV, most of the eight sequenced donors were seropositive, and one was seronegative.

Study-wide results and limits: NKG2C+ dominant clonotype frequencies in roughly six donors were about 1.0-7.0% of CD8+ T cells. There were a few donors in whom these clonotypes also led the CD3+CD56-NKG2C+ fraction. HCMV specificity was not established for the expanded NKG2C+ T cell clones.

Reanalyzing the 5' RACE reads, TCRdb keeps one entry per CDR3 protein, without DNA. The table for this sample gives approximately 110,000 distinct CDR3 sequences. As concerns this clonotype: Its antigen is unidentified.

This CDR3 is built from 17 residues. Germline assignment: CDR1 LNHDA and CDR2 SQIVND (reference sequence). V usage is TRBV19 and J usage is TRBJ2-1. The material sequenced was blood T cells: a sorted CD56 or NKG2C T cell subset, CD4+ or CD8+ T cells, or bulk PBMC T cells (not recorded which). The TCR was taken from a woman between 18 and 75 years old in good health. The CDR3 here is CASSIDLVSFSYNEQFF.